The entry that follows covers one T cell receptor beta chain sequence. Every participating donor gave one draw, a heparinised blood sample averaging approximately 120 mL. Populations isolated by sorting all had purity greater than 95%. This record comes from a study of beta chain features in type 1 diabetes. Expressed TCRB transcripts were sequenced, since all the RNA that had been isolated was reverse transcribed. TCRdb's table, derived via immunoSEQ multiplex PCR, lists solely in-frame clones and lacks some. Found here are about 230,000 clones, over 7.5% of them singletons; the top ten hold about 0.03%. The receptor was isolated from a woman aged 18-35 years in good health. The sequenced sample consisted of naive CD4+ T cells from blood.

The CDR3 DNA follows: TGTGCCAGCAGTGAGGAGGGGACAGATACGCAGTATTTT. Encoded protein: CASSEEGTDTQYF. This chain uses TRBV6-1 with TRBJ2-3, with D possibly being TRBD2 (6 bases). V dropped 3 bases and J dropped 3 bases, with 7 bases sitting between them. Germline V gene lookup returns CDR1 MNHNS and CDR2 SASEGT. There are 13 residues in the CDR3.